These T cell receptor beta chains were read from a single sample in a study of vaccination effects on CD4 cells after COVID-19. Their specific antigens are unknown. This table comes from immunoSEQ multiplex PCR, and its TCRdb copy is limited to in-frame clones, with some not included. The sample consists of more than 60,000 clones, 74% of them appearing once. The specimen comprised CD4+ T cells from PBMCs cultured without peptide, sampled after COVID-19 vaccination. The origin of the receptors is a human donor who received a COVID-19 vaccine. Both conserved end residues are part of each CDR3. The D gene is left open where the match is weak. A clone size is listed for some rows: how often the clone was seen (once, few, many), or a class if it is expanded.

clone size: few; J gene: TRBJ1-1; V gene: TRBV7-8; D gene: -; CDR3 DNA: TGTGCCAGCAGCCCACAGGGTAGGAACACTGAAGCTTTCTTT; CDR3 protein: CASSPQGRNTEAFF
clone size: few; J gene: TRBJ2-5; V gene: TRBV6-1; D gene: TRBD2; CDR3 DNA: TGTGCCAGCAGTGAAGCGGGGGGGTTTATTTTCCAAGAGACCCAGTACTTC; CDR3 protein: CASSEAGGFIFQETQYF
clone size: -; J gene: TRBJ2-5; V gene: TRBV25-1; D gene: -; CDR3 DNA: TGTGCCACTCTGAGCGGGTACCAAGAGACCCAGTACTTC; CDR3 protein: CATLSGYQETQYF
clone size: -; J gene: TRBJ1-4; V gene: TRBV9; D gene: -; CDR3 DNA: TGTGCCAGCAGCTGGGGGGATGAAAAACTGTTTTTT; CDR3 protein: CASSWGDEKLFF
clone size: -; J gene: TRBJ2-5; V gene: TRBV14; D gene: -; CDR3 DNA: TGTGCCAGCAGCCAAGATTTTGGTACAGGAGGGGAGACCCAGTACTTC; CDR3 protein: CASSQDFGTGGETQYF
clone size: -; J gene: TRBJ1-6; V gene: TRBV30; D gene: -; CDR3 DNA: TGTGCCTGGAGTCCCGACAGACAACCGAATAATTCACCCCTCCACTTT; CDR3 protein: CAWSPDRQPNNSPLHF
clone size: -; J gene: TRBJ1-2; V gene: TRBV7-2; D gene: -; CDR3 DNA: TGTGCCAGCAGCTTAGGGACAGAATTTTTCTATGGCTACACCTTC; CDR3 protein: CASSLGTEFFYGYTF
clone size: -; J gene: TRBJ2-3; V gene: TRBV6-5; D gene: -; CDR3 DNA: TGTGCCAGCTTCTGGGGGGGGGCCCCAGATACGCAGTATTTT; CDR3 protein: CASFWGGAPDTQYF
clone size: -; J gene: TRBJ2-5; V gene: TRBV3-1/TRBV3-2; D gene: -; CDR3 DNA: TGTGCCAGCAGCCCCCCCACAGGGACGTTGGGGACCCAGTACTTC; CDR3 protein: CASSPPTGTLGTQYF
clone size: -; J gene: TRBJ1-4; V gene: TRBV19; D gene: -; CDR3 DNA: TGTGCCAGTAGTCGTAAGGGAGATGAAAAACTGTTTTTT; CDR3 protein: CASSRKGDEKLFF
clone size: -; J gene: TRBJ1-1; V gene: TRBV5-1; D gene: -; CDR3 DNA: TGCGCCAGCAGCTTGGAAGGTAGCAGGGGCCGGGGAACTGAAGCTTTCTTT; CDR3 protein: CASSLEGSRGRGTEAFF
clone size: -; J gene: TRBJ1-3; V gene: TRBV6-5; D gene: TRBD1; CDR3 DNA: TGTGCCAGCAGAATCGACAGGGGCTCTGGAAACACCATATATTTT; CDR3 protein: CASRIDRGSGNTIYF
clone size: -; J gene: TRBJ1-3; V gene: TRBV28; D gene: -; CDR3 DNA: TGTGCCAGCAGTTTAGGGTTGACAGACTCTGGAAACACCATATATTTT; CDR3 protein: CASSLGLTDSGNTIYF
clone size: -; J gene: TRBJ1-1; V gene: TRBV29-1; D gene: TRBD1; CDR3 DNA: TGCAGCGTTACCGGACAGGGTGATATACGAAGAGCTTTCTTT; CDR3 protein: CSVTGQGDIRRAFF
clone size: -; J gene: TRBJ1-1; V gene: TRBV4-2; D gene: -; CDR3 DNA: TGTGCCAGCAGCCAGCCACAGGGGAACACTGAAGCTTTCTTT; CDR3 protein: CASSQPQGNTEAFF
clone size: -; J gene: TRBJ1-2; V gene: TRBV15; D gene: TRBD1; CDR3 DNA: TGTGCCACCAGCAGGGGACAGGGGGCGACGGGCTACACCTTC; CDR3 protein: CATSRGQGATGYTF
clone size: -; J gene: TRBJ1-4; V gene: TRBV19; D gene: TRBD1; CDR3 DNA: TGTGCCAGTAGTTTACCCGGGACAGGGGAAGAAAAACTGTTTTTT; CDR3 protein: CASSLPGTGEEKLFF
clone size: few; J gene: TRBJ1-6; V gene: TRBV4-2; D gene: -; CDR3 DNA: TGTGCCAGCAGCCAAGGGACCAACTCCTATAATTCACCCCTCCACTTT; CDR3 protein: CASSQGTNSYNSPLHF
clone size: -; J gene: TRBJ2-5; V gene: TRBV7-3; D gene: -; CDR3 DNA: TGTGCCAGCAGCTTATTGGCGGGAAGGCAAGAGACCCAGTACTTC; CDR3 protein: CASSLLAGRQETQYF
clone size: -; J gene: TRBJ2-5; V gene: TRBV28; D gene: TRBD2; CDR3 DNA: TGTGCCAGCAGTTATGGCGGGGGGACGGTAGAGACCCAGTACTTC; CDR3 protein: CASSYGGGTVETQYF
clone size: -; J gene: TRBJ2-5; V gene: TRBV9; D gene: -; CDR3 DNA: TGTGCCAGCAGCGTAGACCGGGCCGAGACCCAGTACTTC; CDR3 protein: CASSVDRAETQYF
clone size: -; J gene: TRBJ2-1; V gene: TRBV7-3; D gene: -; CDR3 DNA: TGTGCCAGCACCACCGGGACCAACAATGAGCAGTTCTTC; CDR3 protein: CASTTGTNNEQFF
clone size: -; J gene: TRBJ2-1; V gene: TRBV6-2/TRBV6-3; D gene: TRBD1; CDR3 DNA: TGTGCCAGCAGTTACTCAGGGACAGGGAACAATGAGCAGTTCTTC; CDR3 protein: CASSYSGTGNNEQFF